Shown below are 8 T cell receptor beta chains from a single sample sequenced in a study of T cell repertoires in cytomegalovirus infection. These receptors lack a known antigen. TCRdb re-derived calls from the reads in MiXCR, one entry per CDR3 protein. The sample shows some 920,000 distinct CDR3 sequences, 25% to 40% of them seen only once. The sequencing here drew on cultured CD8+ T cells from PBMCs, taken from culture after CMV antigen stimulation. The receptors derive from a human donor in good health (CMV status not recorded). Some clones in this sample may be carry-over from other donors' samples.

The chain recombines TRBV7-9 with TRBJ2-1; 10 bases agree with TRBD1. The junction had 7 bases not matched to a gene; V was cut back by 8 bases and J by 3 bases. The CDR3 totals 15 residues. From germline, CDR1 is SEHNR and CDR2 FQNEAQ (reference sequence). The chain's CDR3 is CASGTGQGNYNEQFF. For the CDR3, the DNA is TGTGCCAGCGGAACGGGACAGGGGAACTACAATGAGCAGTTCTTC.

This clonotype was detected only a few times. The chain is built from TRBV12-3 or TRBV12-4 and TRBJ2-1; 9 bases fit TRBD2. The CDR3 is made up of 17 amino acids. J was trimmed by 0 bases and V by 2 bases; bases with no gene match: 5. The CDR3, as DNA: TGTGCCAGCAGTTTAAGCGGGGGGCTTTCCTCCTACAATGAGCAGTTCTTC. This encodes CASSLSGGLSSYNEQFF.

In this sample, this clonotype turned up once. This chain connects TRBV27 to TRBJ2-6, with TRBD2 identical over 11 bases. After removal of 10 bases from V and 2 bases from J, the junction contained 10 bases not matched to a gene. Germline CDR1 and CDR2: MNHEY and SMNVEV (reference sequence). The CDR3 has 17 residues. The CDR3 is CATSRGSGGAGANVLTF. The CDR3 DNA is TGTGCCACCTCCCGGGGTAGCGGGGGGGCTGGGGCCAACGTCCTGACTTTC.

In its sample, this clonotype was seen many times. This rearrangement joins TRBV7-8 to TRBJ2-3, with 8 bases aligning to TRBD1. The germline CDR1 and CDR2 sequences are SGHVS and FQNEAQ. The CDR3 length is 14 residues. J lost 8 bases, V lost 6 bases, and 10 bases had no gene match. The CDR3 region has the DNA TGTGCCAGCAGACCTACAGGGGGGATAGGTACGCAGTATTTT. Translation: CASRPTGGIGTQYF.

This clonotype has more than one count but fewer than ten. The CDR3 is CASSAPNSNTEAFF. In DNA, the CDR3 is TGTGCCAGCAGCGCTCCCAACTCGAACACTGAAGCTTTCTTT. The V call is TRBV7-9, the J call TRBJ1-1; D gene unclear. The CDR3 runs to 14 residues. The germline V gene has CDR1 SEHNR and CDR2 FQNEAQ (reference sequence). Between the trimmed V and J ends, which lost 5 bases and 1 base, there was a span of 11 bases. Using reference TRBV7-9 and TRBJ1-1 for the parts outside the CDR3, the full variable domain is DTGVSQNPRHKITKRGQNVTFRCDPISEHNRLYWYRQTLGQGPEFLTYFQNEAQLEKSRLLSDRFSAERPKGSFSTLEIQRTEQGDSAMYLCASSAPNSNTEAFFGQGTRLTVV.

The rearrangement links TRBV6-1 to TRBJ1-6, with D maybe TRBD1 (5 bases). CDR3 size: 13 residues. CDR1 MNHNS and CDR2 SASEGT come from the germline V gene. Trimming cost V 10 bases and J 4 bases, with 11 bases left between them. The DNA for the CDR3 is TGTGCCACCCGGGACCGTTATAATTCACCCCTCCACTTT. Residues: CATRDRYNSPLHF.

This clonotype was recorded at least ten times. The CDR3 DNA follows: TGTGCCAGCAGCCACCGGGACAGTTCCTACGAGCAGTACTTC. It is translated as CASSHRDSSYEQYF. V and J are TRBV7-6 and TRBJ2-7; TRBD1 agrees at 7 bases. With 5 bases clipped from V and 1 base from J, the junction kept 5 bases outside the gene matches. Germline CDR1 is SGHVS and CDR2 is FNYEAQ. This CDR3 comprises 14 residues.

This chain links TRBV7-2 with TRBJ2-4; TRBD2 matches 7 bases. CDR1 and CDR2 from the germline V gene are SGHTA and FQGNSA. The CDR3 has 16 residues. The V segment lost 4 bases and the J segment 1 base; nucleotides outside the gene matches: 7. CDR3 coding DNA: TGTGCCAGCAGCTCTATCAGGCGGGAGGCCAAAAACATTCAGTACTTC. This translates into CASSSIRREAKNIQYF.